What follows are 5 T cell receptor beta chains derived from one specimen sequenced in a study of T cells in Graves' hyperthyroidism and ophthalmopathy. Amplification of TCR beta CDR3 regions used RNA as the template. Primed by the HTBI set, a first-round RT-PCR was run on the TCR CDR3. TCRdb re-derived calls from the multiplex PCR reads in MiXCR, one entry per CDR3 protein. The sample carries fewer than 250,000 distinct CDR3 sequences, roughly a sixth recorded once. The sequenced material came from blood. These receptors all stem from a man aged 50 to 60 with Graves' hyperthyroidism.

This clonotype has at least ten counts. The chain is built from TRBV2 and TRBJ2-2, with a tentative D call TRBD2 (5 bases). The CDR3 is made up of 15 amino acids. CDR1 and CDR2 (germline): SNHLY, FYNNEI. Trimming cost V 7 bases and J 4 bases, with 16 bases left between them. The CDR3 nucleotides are TGTGCCAGCAAGGCGGGTGGATGGGGCACCGGGGAGCTGTTTTTT. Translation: CASKAGGWGTGELFF.

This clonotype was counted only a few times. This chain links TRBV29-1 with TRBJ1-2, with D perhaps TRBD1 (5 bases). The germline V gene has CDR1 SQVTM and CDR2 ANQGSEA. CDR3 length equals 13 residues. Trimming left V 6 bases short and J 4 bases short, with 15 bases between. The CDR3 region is CSVHKGQGYGYTF. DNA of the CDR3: TGCAGCGTCCACAAAGGACAAGGCTATGGCTACACCTTC.

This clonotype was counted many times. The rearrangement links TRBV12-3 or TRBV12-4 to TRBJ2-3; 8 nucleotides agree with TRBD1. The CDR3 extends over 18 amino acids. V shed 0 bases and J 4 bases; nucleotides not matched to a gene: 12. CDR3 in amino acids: CASSLAGGTGGPADTQYF. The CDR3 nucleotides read TGTGCCAGCAGTTTAGCGGGAGGCACAGGGGGTCCGGCAGATACGCAGTATTTT.

CDR3 amino acids: CASSFGTGDEAFF. CDR3 in DNA: TGTGCCAGCAGCTTCGGGACAGGTGATGAAGCTTTCTTT. J is TRBJ1-1 and V is TRBV7-2; the match to TRBD1 covers 8 bases. CDR1 and CDR2 (germline): SGHTA, FQGNSA. CDR3 length: 13 residues. V dropped 3 bases and J dropped 7; count of bases not matched to a gene: 4.

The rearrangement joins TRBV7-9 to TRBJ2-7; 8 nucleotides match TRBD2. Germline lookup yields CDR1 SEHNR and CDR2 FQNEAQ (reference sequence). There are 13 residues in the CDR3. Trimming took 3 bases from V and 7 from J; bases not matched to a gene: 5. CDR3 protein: CASSFGGAREQYF. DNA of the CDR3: TGTGCCAGCAGCTTCGGGGGGGCGAGGGAGCAGTACTTC.